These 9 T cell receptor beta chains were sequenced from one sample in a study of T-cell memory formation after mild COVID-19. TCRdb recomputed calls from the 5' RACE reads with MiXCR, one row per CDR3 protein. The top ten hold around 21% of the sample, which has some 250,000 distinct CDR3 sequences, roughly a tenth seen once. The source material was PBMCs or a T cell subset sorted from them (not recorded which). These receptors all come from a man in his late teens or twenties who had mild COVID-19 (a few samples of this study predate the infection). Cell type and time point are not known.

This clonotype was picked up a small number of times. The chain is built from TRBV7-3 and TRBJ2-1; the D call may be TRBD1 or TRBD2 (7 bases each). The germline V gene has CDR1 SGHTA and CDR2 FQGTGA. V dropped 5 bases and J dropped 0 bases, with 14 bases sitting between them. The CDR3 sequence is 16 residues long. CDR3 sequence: CASSPPGGASYNEQFF. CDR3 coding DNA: TGTGCCAGCAGCCCCCCAGGGGGGGCCTCCTACAATGAGCAGTTCTTC. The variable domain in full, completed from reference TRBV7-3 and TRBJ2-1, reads GAGVSQTPSNKVTEKGKYVELRCDPISGHTALYWYRQSLGQGPEFLIYFQGTGAADDSGLPNDRFFAVRPEGSVSTLKIQRTERGDSAVYLCASSPPGGASYNEQFFGPGTRLTVL.

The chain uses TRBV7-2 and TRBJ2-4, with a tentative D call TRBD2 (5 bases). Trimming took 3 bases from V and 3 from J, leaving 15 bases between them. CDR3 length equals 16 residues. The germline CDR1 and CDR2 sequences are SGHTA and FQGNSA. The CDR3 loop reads CASSLEVSSGKNIQYF. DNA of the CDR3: TGTGCCAGCAGCTTGGAGGTCAGCTCGGGCAAAAACATTCAGTACTTC.

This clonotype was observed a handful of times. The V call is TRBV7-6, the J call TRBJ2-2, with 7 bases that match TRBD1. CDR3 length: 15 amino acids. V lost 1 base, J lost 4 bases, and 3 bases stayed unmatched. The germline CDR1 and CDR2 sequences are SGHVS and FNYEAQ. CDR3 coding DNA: TGTGCCAGCAGCTTAGAGGGGGCTGGCACCGGGGAGCTGTTTTTT. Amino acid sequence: CASSLEGAGTGELFF.

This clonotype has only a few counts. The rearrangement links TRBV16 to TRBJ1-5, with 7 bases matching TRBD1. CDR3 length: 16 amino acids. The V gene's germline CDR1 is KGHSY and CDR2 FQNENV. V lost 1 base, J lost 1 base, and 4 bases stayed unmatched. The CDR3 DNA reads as TGTGCCAGCAGCCAATACCAGACAGGGAGCAATCAGCCCCAGCATTTT. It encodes CASSQYQTGSNQPQHF.

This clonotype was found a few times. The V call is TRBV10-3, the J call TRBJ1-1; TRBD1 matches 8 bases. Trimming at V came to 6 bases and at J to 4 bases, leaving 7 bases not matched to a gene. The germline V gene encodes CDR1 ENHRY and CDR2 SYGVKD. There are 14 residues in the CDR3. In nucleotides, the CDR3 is TGTGCCATCAGACTCGAACAGGGGGGCACTGAAGCTTTCTTT. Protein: CAIRLEQGGTEAFF.

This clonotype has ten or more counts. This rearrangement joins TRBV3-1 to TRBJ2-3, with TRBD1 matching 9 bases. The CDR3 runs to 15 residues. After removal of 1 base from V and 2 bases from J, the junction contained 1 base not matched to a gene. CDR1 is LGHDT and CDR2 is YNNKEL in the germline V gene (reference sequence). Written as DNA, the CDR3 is TGTGCCAGCAGCCAAGGGACAGGGGACACAGATACGCAGTATTTT. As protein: CASSQGTGDTDTQYF.

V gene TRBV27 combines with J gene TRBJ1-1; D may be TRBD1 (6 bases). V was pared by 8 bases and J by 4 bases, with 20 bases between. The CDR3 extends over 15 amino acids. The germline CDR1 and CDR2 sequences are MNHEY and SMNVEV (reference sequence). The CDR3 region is CASGLQGYRGTEAFF. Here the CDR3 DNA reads TGTGCCAGCGGTCTTCAGGGGTATAGGGGCACTGAAGCTTTCTTT.

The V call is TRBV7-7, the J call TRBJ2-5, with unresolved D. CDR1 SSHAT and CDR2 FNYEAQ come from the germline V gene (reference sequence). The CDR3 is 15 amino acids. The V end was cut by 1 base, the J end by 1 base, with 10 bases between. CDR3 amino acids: CASSLGGYRQETQYF. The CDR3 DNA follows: TGTGCCAGCAGCTTAGGGGGTTATCGCCAAGAGACCCAGTACTTC.

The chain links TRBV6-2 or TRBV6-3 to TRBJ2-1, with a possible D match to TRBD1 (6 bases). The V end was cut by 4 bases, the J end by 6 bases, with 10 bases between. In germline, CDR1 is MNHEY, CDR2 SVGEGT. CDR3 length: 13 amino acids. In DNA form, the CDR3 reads TGTGCCAGCAGTTCCATGACAGGCAATGAGCAGTTCTTC. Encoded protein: CASSSMTGNEQFF.